This record looks at one T cell receptor (beta chain) sequence and its context. The CDR3 totals 17 residues. V shed 1 base and J 3 bases; nucleotides not matched to a gene: 6. Germline V gene lookup returns CDR1 LGHNA and CDR2 YSLEER. The sample comes from a study of blood T cell repertoires in COVID-19. Study details: From the United States, Italy and Spain came samples of acute and convalescent COVID-19. T cells, B-cell-depleted T cells, or PBMCs provided the cDNA or gDNA that served as material.

Original methodology: Cell counts per sample came from amplifying reference gene primers. Only in-frame clones appear in the TCRdb table, and some are missing; sequencing was by immunoSEQ multiplex PCR. That table gives V, J and clone size, and the DNA gave D and trimming. This sample has approximately 130,000 clones, with around four fifths found just once. The chain has TRBV4-3 and TRBJ2-2, with TRBD2 identical over 9 bases. Input material: peripheral blood. The receptor was derived from a human donor in a cohort sampled during active COVID-19. The CDR3 region is CASSQAGGGAYTGELFF. For the CDR3, the DNA is TGCGCCAGCAGCCAAGCAGGCGGGGGGGCCTACACCGGGGAGCTGTTTTTT.